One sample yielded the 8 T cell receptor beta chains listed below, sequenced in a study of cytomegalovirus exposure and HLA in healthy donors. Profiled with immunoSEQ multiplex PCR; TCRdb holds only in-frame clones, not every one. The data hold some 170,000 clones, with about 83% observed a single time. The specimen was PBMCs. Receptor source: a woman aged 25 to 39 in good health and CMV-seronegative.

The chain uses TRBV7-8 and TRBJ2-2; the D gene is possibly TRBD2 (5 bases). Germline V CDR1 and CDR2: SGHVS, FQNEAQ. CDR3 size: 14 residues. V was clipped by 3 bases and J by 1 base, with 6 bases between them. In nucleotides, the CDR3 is TGTGCCAGCAGCTTCCGGGGGAACACCGGGGAGCTGTTTTTT. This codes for CASSFRGNTGELFF. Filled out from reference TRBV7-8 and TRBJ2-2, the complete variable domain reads GAGVSQSPRYKVAKRGQDVALRCDPISGHVSLFWYQQALGQGPEFLTYFQNEAQLDKSGLPSDRFFAERPEGSVSTLKIQRTQQEDSAVYLCASSFRGNTGELFFGEGSRLTVL.

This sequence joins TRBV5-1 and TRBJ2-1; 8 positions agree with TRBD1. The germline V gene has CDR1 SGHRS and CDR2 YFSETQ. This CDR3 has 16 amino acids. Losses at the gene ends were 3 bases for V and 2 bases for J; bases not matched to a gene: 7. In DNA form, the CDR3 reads TGCGCCAGCAGCTCGGGGCAGGGGGCCACCTACAATGAGCAGTTCTTC. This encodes CASSSGQGATYNEQFF.

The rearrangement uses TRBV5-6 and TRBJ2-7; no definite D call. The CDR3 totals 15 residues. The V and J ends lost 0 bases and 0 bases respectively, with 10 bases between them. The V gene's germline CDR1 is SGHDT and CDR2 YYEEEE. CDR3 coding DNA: TGTGCCAGCAGCTTGGTGAACTTAAGCTCCTACGAGCAGTACTTC. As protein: CASSLVNLSSYEQYF.

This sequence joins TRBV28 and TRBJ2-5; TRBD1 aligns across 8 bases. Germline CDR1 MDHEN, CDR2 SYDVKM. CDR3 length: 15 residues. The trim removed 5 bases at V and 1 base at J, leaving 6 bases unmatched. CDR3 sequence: CASSTLDRGQETQYF. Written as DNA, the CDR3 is TGTGCCAGCAGTACACTCGACAGGGGCCAAGAGACCCAGTACTTC. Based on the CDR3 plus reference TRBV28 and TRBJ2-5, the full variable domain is DVKVTQSSRYLVKRTGEKVFLECVQDMDHENMFWYRQDPGLGLRLIYFSYDVKMKEKGDIPEGYSVSREKKERFSLILESASTNQTSMYLCASSTLDRGQETQYFGPGTRLLVL.

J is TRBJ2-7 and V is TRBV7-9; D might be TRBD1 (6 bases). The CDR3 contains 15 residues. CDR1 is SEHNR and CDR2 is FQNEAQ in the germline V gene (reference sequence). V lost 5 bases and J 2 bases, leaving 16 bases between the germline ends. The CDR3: CASSASGTWTYEQYF. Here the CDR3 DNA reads TGTGCCAGCAGCGCCTCCGGGACATGGACCTACGAGCAGTACTTC.

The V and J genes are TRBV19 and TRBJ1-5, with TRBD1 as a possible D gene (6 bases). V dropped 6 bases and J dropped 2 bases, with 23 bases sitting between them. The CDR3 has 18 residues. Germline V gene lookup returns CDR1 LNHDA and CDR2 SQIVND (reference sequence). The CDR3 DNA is TGTGCCAGTAGCCCATCATGGGGGGGGGCCGATGGCAATCAGCCCCAGCATTTT. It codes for CASSPSWGGADGNQPQHF.

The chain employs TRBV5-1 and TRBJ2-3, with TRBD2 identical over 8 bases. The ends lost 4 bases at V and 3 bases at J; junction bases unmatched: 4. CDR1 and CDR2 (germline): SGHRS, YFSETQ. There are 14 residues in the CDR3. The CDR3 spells CASSREGVTDTQYF. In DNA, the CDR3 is TGCGCCAGCAGCCGGGAGGGGGTAACAGATACGCAGTATTTT.

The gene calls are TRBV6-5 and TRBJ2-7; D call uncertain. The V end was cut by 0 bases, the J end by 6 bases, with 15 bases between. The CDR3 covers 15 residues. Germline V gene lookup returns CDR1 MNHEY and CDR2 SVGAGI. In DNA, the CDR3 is TGTGCCAGCAGTTACTCGCCCCCCACCGTCGGCGAGCAGTACTTC. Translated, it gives CASSYSPPTVGEQYF.